This T cell receptor (beta chain) derives from a study of response to subunit inactivated influenza vaccine. There are 12 residues in the CDR3. The V end was cut by 4 bases, the J end by 7 bases, with 8 bases between. The V gene's germline CDR1 is SEHNR and CDR2 FQNEAQ (reference sequence). A single record per CDR3 protein comes from TCRdb applying MiXCR to the RT-PCR reads. The sample shows over 400,000 distinct CDR3 sequences, around 9.9% of them seen only once. In regard to this clonotype: Its antigen is unknown.

Study results and caveats: Few additional T cells are recruited per seasonal influenza vaccination, authors suggested.

This rearrangement joins TRBV7-9 to TRBJ2-1; unclear D gene. This TCR came from a man in his fifties or sixties who received an inactivated influenza vaccine. Here the sequenced sample was PBMCs from blood, taken roughly 47 days after vaccination. In nucleotides, the CDR3 is TGTGCCAGCAGCTATGACACGAATGAGCAGTTCTTC. As protein: CASSYDTNEQFF.